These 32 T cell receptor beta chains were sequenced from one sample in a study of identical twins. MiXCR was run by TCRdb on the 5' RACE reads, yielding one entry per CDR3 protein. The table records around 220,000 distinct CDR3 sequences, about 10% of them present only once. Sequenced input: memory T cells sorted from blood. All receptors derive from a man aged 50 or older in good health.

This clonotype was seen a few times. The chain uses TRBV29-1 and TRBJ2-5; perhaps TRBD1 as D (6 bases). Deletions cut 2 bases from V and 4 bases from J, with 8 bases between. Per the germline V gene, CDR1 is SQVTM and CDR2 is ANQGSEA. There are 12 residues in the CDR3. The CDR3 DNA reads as TGCAGCGTTGAACCGACAGGAGAGACCCAGTACTTC. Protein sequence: CSVEPTGETQYF. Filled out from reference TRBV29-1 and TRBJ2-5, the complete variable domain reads SAVISQKPSRDICQRGTSLTIQCQVDSQVTMMFWYRQQPGQSLTLIATANQGSEATYESGFVIDKFPISRPNLTFSTLTVSNMSPEDSSIYLCSVEPTGETQYFGPGTRLLVL.

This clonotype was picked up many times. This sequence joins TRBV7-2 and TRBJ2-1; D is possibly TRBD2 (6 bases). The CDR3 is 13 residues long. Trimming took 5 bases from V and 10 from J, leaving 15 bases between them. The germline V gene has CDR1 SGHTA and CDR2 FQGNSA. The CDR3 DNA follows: TGTGCCAGCAGCCGCGTTCCCCGGGAGGAGCAGTTCTTC. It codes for CASSRVPREEQFF.

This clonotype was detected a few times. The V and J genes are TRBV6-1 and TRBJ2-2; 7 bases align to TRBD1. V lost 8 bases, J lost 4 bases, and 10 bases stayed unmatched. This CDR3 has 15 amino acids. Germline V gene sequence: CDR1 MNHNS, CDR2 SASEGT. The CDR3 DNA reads TGTGCCAGCTATTTTCGGGCAGGGGGCACCGGGGAGCTGTTTTTT. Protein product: CASYFRAGGTGELFF.

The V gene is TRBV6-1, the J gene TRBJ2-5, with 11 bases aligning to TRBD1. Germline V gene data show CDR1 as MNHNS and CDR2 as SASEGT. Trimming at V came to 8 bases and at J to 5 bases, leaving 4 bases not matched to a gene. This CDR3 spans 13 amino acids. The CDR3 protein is CASGRTGGETQYF. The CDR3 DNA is TGTGCCAGCGGACGGACAGGGGGCGAGACCCAGTACTTC.

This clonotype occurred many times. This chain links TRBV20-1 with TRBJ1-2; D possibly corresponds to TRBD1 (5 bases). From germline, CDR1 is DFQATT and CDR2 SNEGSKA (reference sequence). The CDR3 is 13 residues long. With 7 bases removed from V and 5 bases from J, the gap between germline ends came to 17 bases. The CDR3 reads CSVSRGGAYGYTF. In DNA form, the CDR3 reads TGCAGTGTGTCCCGGGGTGGGGCGTATGGCTACACCTTC.

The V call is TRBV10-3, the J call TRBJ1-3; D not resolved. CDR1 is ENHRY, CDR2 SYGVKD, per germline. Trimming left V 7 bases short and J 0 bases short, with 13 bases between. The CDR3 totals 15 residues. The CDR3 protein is CAIMSGGNSGNTIYF. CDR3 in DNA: TGTGCCATCATGTCAGGTGGGAACTCTGGAAACACCATATATTTT.

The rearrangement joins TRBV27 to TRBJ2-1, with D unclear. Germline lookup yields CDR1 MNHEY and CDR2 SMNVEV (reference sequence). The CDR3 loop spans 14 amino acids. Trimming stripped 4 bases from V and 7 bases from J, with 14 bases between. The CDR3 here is CASSWSAVRNEQFF. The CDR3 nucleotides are TGTGCCAGCAGTTGGTCAGCTGTGAGGAATGAGCAGTTCTTC.

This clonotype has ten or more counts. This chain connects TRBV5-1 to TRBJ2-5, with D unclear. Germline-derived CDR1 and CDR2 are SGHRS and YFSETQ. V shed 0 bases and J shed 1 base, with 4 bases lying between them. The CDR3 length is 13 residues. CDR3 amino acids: CASSLGTQETQYF. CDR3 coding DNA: TGCGCCAGCAGCTTGGGCACCCAAGAGACCCAGTACTTC.

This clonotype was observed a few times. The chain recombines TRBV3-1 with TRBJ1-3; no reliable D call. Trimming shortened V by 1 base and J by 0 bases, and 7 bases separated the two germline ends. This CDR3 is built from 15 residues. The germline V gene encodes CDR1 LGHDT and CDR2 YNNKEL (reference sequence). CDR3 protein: CASSQARLSGNTIYF. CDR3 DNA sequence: TGTGCCAGCAGCCAAGCGCGGCTCTCTGGAAACACCATATATTTT.

CDR3 in amino acids: CAISESNSGTDTQYF. The CDR3 bases are TGTGCCATCAGTGAGTCGAACAGCGGGACAGATACGCAGTATTTT. This chain joins TRBV10-3 and TRBJ2-3; tentative D call: TRBD2 (6 bases). CDR1 and CDR2 from the germline V gene are ENHRY and SYGVKD. The CDR3 spans 15 residues. The V gene lost 0 bases and the J gene lost 3 bases, with 10 bases spanning the gap.

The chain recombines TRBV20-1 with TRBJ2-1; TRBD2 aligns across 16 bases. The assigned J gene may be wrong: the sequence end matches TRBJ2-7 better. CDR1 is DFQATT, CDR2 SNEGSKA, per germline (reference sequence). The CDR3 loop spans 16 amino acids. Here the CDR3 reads CSAAGLAGGFSNEQYF. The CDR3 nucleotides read TGCAGTGCTGCGGGACTAGCGGGAGGGTTTAGCAATGAGCAGTACTTC.

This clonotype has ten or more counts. The CDR3 is CASSQEQAFGYGYTF. The CDR3 nucleotides are TGCGCCAGCAGCCAAGAACAGGCGTTCGGCTATGGCTACACCTTC. This chain links TRBV4-3 with TRBJ1-2; perhaps TRBD1 as D (5 bases). This CDR3 region has 15 residues. In germline, CDR1 is LGHNA, CDR2 YSLEER. V was pared by 0 bases and J by 4 bases, with 12 bases between.

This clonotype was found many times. The chain's CDR3 is CATGTGEGYEQYF. The CDR3 DNA reads TGTGCCACCGGGACAGGGGAAGGCTACGAGCAGTACTTC. The V call is TRBV10-3, the J call TRBJ2-7; 10 bases are a match to TRBD1. The J segment lost 3 bases and the V segment lost 10 bases, leaving 6 bases of the junction unmatched. This CDR3 is built from 13 residues. The germline CDR1 and CDR2 sequences are ENHRY and SYGVKD.

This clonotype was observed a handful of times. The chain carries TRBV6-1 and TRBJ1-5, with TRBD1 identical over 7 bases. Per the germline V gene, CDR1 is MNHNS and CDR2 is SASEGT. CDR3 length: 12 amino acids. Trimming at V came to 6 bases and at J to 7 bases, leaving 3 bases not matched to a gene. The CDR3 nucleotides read TGTGCCAGCAGCCTGACAGGGCAGCCCCAGCATTTT. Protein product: CASSLTGQPQHF.

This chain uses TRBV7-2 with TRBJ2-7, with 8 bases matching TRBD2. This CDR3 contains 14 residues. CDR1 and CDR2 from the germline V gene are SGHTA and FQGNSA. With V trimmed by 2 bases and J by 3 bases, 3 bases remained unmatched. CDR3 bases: TGTGCCAGCAGCTTACGGGAGGGCCACTACGAGCAGTACTTC. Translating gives CASSLREGHYEQYF.

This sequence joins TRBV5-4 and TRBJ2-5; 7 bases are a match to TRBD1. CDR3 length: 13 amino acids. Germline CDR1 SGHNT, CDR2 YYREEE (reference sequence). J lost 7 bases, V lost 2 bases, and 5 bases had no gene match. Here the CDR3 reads CASSLGTDGTQYF. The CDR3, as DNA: TGTGCCAGCAGCTTAGGGACAGACGGGACCCAGTACTTC.

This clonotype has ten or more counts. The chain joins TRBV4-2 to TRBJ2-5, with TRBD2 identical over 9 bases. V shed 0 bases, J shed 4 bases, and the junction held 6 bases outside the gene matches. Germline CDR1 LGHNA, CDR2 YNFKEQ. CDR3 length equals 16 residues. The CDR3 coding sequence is TGTGCCAGCAGCCAAGATTTTCTAGCGGGGCGAGAGACCCAGTACTTC. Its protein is CASSQDFLAGRETQYF.

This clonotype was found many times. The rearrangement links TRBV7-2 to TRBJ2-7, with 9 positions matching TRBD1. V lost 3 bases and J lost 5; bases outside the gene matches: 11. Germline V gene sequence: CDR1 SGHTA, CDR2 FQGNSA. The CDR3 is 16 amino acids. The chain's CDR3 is CASSFDRDRESHEQYF. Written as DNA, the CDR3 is TGTGCCAGCAGCTTCGACCGGGACAGGGAGAGCCACGAGCAGTACTTC.

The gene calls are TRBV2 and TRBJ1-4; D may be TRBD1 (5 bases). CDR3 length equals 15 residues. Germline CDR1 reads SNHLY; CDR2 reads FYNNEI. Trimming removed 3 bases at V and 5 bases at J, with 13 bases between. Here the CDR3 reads CASSDRGQRNEKLFF. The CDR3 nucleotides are TGTGCCAGCAGTGACCGGGGCCAAAGGAATGAAAAACTGTTTTTT. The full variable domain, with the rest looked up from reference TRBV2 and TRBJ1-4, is EPEVTQTPSHQVTQMGQEVILRCVPISNHLYFYWYRQILGQKVEFLVSFYNNEISEKSEIFDDQFSVERPDGSNFTLKIRSTKLEDSAMYFCASSDRGQRNEKLFFGSGTQLSVL.

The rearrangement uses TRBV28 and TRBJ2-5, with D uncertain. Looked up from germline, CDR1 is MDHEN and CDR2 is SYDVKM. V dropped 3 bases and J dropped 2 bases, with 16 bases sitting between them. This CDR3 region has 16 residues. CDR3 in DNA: TGTGCCAGCAGTTTCTTAAGCGAGAGATTTCAAGAGACCCAGTACTTC. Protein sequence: CASSFLSERFQETQYF.

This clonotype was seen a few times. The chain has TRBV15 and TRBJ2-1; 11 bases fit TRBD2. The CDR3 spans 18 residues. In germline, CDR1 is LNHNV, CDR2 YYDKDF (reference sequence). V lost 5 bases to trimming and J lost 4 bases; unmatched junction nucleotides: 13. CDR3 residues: CATSSRRGTSGSYNEQFF. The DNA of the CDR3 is TGTGCCACCAGCTCGCGTCGAGGGACTAGCGGTTCTTACAATGAGCAGTTCTTC.

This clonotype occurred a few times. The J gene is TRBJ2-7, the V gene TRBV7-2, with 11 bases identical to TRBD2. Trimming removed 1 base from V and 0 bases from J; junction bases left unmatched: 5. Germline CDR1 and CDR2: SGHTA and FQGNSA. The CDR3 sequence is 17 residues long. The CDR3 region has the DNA TGTGCCAGCAGCTTAGGTAGCGGGAGGGCCTTCTCCTACGAGCAGTACTTC. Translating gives CASSLGSGRAFSYEQYF.

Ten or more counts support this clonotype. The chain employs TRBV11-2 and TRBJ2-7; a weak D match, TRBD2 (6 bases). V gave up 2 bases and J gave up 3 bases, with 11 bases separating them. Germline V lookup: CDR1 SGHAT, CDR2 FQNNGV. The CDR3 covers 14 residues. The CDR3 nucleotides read TGTGCCAGCAGCTTAAGCGGGTTTGGCTACGAGCAGTACTTC. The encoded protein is CASSLSGFGYEQYF.

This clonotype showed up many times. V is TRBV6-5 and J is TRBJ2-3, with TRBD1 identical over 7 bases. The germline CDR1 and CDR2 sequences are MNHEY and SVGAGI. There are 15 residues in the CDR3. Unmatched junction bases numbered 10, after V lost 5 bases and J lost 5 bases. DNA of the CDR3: TGTGCCAGCAGTACTACACTAGGGGGCGGAGATACGCAGTATTTT. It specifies CASSTTLGGGDTQYF.

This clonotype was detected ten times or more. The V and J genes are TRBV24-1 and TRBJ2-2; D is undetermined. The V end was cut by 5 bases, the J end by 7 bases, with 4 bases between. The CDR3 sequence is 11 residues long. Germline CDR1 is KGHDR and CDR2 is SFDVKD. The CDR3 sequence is CATSANGELFF. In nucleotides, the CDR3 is TGTGCCACCAGTGCAAACGGGGAGCTGTTTTTT.

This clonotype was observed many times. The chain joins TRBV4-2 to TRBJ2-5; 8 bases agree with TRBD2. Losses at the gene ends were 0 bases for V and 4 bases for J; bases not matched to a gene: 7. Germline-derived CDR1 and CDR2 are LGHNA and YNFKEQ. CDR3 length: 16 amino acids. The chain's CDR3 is CASSQDASGGGETQYF. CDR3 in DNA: TGTGCCAGCAGCCAAGATGCCAGCGGGGGAGGAGAGACCCAGTACTTC.

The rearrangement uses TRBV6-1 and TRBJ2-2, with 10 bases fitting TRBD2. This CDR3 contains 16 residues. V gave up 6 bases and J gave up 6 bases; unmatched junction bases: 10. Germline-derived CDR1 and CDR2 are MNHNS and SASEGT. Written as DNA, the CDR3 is TGTGCCAGCAGAACCACCGGGACTAGCGCTGCCGGGGAGCTGTTTTTT. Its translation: CASRTTGTSAAGELFF.

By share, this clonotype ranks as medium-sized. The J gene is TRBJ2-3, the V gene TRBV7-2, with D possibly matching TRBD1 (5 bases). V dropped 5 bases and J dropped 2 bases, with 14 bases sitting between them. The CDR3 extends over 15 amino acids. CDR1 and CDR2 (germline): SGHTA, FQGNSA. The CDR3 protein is CASSTLGDNTDTQYF. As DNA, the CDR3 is TGTGCCAGCAGCACCTTAGGGGATAACACAGATACGCAGTATTTT.

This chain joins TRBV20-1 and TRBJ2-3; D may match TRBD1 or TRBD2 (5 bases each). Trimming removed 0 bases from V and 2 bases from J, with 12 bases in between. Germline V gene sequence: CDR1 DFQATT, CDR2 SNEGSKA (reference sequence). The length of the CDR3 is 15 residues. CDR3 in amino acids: CSARDLRDDTDTQYF. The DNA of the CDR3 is TGCAGTGCTAGAGATCTACGGGACGACACAGATACGCAGTATTTT.

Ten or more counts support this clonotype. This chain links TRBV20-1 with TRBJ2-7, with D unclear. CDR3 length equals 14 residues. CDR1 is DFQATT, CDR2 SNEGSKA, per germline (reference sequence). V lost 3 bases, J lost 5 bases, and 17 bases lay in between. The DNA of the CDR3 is TGCAGTGCTAGGGAGATGGGTCCATCCAACGAGCAGTACTTC. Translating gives CSAREMGPSNEQYF.

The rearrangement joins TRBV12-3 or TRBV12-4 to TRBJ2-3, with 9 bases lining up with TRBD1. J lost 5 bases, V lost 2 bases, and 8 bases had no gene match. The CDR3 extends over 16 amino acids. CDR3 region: CASSLRTGDLRDTQYF. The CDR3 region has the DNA TGTGCCAGCAGTTTAAGGACAGGGGACTTGAGAGATACGCAGTATTTT.

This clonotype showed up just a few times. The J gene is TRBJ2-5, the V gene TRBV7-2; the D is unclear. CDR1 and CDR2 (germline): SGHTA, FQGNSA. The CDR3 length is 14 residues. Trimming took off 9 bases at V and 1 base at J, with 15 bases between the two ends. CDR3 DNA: TGTGCCAGTCAACTAACGGTGGCCCAAGAGACCCAGTACTTC. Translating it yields CASQLTVAQETQYF. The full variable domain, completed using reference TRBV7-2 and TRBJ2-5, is GAGVSQSPSNKVTEKGKDVELRCDPISGHTALYWYRQSLGQGLEFLIYFQGNSAPDKSGLPSDRFSAERTGGSVSTLTIQRTQQEDSAVYLCASQLTVAQETQYFGPGTRLLVL.